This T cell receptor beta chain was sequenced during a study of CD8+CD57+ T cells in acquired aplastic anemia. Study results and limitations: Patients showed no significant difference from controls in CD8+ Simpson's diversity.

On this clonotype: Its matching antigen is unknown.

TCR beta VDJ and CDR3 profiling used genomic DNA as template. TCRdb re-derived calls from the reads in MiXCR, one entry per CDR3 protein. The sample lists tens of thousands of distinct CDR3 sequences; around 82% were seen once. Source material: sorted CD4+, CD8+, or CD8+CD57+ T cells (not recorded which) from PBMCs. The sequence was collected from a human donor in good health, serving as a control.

The CDR3 is CASSLILPGGYTF. The CDR3 coding sequence is TGTGCCAGCAGCTTGATACTCCCAGGCGGCTACACCTTC. The chain recombines TRBV7-6 with TRBJ1-2, with no clear D. Germline assignment: CDR1 SGHVS and CDR2 FNYEAQ. The CDR3 spans 13 residues. V shed 3 bases and J shed 8 bases, with 13 bases lying between them.